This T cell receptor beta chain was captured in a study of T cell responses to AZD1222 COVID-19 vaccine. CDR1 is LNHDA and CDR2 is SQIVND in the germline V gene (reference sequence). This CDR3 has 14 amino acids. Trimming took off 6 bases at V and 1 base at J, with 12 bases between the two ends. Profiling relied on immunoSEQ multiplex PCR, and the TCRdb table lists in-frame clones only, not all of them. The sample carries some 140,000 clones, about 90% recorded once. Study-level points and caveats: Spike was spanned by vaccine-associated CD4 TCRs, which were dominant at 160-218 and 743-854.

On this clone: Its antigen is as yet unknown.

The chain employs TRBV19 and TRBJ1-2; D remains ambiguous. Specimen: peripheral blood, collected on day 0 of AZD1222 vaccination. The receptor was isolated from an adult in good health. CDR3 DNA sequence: TGTGCCAGTAGCCACAGAGAAAATAACTATGGCTACACCTTC. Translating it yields CASSHRENNYGYTF.